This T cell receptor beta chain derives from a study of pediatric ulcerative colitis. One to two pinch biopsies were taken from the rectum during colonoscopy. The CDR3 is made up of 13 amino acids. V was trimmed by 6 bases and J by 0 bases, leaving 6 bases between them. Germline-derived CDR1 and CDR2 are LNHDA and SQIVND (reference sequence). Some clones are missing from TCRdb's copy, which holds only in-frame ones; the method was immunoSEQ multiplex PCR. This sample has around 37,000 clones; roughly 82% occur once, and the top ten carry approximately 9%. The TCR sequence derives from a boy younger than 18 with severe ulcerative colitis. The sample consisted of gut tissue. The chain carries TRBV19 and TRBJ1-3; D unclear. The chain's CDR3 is CASRSSSGNTIYF. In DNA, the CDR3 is TGTGCCAGTAGGAGTAGCTCTGGAAACACCATATATTTT.